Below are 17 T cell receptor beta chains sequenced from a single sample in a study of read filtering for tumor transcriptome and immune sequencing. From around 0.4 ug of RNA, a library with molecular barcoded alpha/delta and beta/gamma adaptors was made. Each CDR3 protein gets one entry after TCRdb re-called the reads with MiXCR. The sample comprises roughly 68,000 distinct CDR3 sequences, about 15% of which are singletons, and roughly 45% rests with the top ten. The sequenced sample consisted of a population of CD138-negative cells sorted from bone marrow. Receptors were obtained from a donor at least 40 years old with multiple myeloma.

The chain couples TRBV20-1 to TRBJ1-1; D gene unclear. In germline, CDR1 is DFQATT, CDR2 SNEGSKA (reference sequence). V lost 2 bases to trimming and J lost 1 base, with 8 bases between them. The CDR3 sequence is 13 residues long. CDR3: CSARTVRNTEAFF. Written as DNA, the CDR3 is TGCAGTGCTAGAACCGTTCGGAACACTGAAGCTTTCTTT.

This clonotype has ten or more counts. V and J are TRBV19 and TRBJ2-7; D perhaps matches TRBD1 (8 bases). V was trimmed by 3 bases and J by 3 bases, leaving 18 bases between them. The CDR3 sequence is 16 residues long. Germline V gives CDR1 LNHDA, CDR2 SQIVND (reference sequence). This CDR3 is CASSIWGGQAIYEQYF. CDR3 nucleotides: TGTGCCAGTAGTATTTGGGGGGGACAGGCGATCTACGAGCAGTACTTC.

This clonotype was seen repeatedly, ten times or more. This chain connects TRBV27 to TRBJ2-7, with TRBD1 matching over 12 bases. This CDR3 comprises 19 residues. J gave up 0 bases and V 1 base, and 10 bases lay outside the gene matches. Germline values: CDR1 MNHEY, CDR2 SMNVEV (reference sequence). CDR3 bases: TGTGCCAGCAGTTTATTAAGGGACAGGGGGCTTGTCTACTCCTACGAGCAGTACTTC. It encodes CASSLLRDRGLVYSYEQYF.

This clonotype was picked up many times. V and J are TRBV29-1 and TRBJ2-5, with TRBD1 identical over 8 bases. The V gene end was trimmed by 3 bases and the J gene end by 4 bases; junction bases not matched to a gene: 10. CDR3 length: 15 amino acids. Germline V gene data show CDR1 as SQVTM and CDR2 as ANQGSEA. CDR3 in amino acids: CSVDPPDRGGETQYF. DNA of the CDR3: TGCAGCGTTGACCCCCCAGACAGGGGTGGAGAGACCCAGTACTTC.

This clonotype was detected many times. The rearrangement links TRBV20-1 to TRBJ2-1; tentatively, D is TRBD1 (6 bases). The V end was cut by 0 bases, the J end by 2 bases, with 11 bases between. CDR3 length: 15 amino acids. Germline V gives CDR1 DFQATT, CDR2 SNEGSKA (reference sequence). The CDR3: CSARESGAAYNEQFF. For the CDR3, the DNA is TGCAGTGCTAGAGAGTCAGGGGCTGCCTACAATGAGCAGTTCTTC.

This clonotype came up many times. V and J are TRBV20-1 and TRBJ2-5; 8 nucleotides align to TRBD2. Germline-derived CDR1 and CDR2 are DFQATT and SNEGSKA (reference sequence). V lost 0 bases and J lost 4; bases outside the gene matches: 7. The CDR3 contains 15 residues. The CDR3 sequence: CSARDQRETGETQYF. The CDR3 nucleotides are TGCAGTGCTAGAGATCAGCGGGAGACTGGAGAGACCCAGTACTTC.

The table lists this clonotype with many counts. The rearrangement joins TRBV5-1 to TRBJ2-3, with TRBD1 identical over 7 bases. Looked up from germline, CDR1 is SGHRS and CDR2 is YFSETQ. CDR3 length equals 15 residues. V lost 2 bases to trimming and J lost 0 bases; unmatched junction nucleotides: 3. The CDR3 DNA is TGCGCCAGCAGCTTTGGGGACAGCAGCACAGATACGCAGTATTTT. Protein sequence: CASSFGDSSTDTQYF.

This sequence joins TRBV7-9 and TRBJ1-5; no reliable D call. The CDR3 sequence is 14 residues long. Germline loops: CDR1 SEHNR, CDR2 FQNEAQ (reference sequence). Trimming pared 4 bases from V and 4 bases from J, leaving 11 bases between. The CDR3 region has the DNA TGTGCCAGCAGCTCCGAGGCGAGAAATCAGCCCCAGCATTTT. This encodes CASSSEARNQPQHF. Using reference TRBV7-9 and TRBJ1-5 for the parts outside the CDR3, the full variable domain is DTGVSQNPRHKITKRGQNVTFRCDPISEHNRLYWYRQTLGQGPEFLTYFQNEAQLEKSRLLSDRFSAERPKGSFSTLEIQRTEQGDSAMYLCASSSEARNQPQHFGDGTRLSIL.

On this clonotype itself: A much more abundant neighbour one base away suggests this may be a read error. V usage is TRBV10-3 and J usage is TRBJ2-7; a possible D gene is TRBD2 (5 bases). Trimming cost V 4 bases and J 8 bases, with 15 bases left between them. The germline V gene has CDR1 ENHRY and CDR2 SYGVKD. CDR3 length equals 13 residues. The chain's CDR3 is CAISGGDNYKQYF. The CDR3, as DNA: TGTGCCATCAGTGGGGGAGACAATTACAAGCAGTACTTC.

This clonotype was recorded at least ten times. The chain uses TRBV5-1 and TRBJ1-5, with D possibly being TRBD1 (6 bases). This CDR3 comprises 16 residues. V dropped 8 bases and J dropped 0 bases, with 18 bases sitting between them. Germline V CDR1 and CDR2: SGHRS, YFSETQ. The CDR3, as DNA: TGCGCCAGGATGGGTTCCAGGGGCTATAGCAATCAGCCCCAGCATTTT. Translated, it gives CARMGSRGYSNQPQHF.

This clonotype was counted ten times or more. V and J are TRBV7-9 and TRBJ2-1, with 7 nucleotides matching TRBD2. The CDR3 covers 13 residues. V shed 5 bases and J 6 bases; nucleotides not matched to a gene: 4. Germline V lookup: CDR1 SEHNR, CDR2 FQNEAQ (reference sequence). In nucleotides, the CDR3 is TGTGCCAGCAGCCGCCGGGAGGCCAATGAGCAGTTCTTC. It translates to CASSRREANEQFF. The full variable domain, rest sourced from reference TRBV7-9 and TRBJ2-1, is DTGVSQNPRHKITKRGQNVTFRCDPISEHNRLYWYRQTLGQGPEFLTYFQNEAQLEKSRLLSDRFSAERPKGSFSTLEIQRTEQGDSAMYLCASSRREANEQFFGPGTRLTVL.

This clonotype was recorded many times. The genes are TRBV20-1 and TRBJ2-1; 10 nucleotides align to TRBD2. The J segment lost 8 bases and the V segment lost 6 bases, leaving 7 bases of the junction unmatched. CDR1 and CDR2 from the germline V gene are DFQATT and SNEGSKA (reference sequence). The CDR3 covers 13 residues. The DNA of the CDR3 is TGCAGTGCGAAGGGACTAGCGCCCGATGAGCAGTTCTTC. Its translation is CSAKGLAPDEQFF.

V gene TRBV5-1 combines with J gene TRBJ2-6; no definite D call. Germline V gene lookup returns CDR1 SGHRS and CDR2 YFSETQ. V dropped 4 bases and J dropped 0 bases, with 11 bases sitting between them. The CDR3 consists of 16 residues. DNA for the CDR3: TGCGCCAGCAGCCTAGAAGACGTCTCTGGGGCCAACGTCCTGACTTTC. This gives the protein CASSLEDVSGANVLTF.

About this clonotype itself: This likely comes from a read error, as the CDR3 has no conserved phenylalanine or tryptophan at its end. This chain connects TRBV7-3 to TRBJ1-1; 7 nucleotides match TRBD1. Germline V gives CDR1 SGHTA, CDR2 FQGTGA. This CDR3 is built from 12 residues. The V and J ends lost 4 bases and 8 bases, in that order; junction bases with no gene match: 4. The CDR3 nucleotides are TGTGCCAGCAGCTCGGGACAGCGAGAAGCTTTCTCT. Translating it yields CASSSGQREAFS.

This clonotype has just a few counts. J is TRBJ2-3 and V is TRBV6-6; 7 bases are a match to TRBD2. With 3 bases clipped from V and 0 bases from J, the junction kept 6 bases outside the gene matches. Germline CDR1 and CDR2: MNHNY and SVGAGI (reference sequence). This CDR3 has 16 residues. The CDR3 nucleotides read TGTGCCAGCAGTTATGGGCTAGCGGCCAGCACAGATACGCAGTATTTT. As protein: CASSYGLAASTDTQYF.

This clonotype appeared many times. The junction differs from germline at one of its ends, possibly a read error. CDR3: CASSLARTGELFF. The CDR3 DNA is TGTGCTAGCAGCTTAGCTCGCACCGGGGAGCTGTTTTTT. V gene TRBV7-7 combines with J gene TRBJ2-2; D is undetermined. Germline-derived CDR1 and CDR2 are SSHAT and FNYEAQ (reference sequence). This CDR3 is 13 amino acids long.

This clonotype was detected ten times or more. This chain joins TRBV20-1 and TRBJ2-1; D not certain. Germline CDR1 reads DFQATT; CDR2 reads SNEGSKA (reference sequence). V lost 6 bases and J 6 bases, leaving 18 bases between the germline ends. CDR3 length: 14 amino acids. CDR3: CSAKSILFSNEQFF. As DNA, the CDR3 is TGCAGTGCGAAGTCAATATTGTTTTCCAATGAGCAGTTCTTC.